A single sample is the source of the 27 T cell receptor beta chains below, sequenced in a study of blood T cell repertoires in COVID-19. The assay was immunoSEQ multiplex PCR, and TCRdb's table has in-frame clones only and misses some. The sample gives about 350,000 clones, roughly 86% of which show up once; over 4% is in the top ten. Sequencing was carried out using PBMCs or T cells enriched from blood (not recorded which). The origin of the receptors is a woman aged 25-40 years who had recovered from COVID-19.

The chain combines TRBV19 with TRBJ2-7; 9 bases agree with TRBD1. Germline CDR1 and CDR2: LNHDA and SQIVND (reference sequence). CDR3 length equals 14 residues. Unmatched junction bases numbered 8, after V lost 5 bases and J lost 6 bases. Here the CDR3 DNA reads TGTGCCAGTAGTCCCTCCGGGACAGGGATCGAGCAGTACTTC. Translating gives CASSPSGTGIEQYF.

This chain links TRBV3-1 (or the pseudogene TRBV3-2) with TRBJ1-5, with D perhaps matching TRBD1 (5 bases). Deletions cut 0 bases from V and 8 bases from J, with 14 bases between. The CDR3 runs to 15 residues. Germline V gene sequence: CDR1 LGHDT, CDR2 YNNKEL (reference sequence). The CDR3 DNA reads TGTGCCAGCAGCCAAGACGCGGGGGAGGAGAAGCCCCAGCATTTT. It encodes CASSQDAGEEKPQHF.

The rearrangement uses TRBV11-2 and TRBJ1-2; D is ambiguous. The V and J ends lost 3 bases and 2 bases respectively, with 4 bases between them. This CDR3 has 12 residues. Per the germline V gene, CDR1 is SGHAT and CDR2 is FQNNGV. CDR3 residues: CASSFSNYGYTF. As DNA, the CDR3 is TGTGCCAGCAGCTTTTCGAACTATGGCTACACCTTC.

V is TRBV5-1 and J is TRBJ2-3, with D perhaps TRBD2 (6 bases). V shed 0 bases and J shed 4 bases, with 15 bases lying between them. The length of the CDR3 is 16 residues. Germline values: CDR1 SGHRS, CDR2 YFSETQ. The DNA for the CDR3 is TGCGCCAGCAGCTTGGCCTCCCTTCTAGCGCCAGATACGCAGTATTTT. It codes for CASSLASLLAPDTQYF.

V gene TRBV19 combines with J gene TRBJ1-2, with no clear D. The CDR3 has 15 residues. CDR1 LNHDA and CDR2 SQIVND come from the germline V gene (reference sequence). Trimming shortened V by 6 bases and J by 2 bases, and 16 bases separated the two germline ends. CDR3 region: CASSDPGKGNYGYTF. CDR3 in DNA: TGTGCCAGTAGCGACCCCGGGAAGGGAAACTATGGCTACACCTTC.

The rearrangement links TRBV5-1 to TRBJ2-3; TRBD2 aligns across 7 bases. Germline-derived CDR1 and CDR2 are SGHRS and YFSETQ. This CDR3 comprises 15 residues. Germline trimming cut 0 bases from V and 4 bases from J; bases unmatched to any gene: 5. The chain's CDR3 is CASSLEGGGADTQYF. The CDR3 DNA follows: TGCGCCAGCAGCTTGGAGGGCGGGGGTGCAGATACGCAGTATTTT. Variable domain in full (rest from reference TRBV5-1 and TRBJ2-3): KAGVTQTPRYLIKTRGQQVTLSCSPISGHRSVSWYQQTPGQGLQFLFEYFSETQRNKGNFPGRFSGRQFSNSRSEMNVSTLELGDSALYLCASSLEGGGADTQYFGPGTRLTVL.

This chain connects TRBV4-1 to TRBJ2-3, with 8 bases lining up with TRBD1. V shed 4 bases, J shed 2 bases, and the junction held 11 bases outside the gene matches. Germline values: CDR1 MGHRA, CDR2 YSYEKL. This CDR3 is built from 17 residues. In nucleotides, the CDR3 is TGCGCCAGCAGCCCCCTGACCGGGACAGGTCCCACAGATACGCAGTATTTT. Protein: CASSPLTGTGPTDTQYF.

J is TRBJ2-7 and V is TRBV15; possible D gene TRBD1, 5 bases. The CDR3 has 13 residues. Trimming cost V 0 bases and J 8 bases, with 11 bases left between them. Germline values: CDR1 LNHNV, CDR2 YYDKDF (reference sequence). This CDR3 is CATSRDRAGQQYF. CDR3 nucleotide sequence: TGTGCCACCAGCAGAGATCGGGCAGGGCAGCAGTACTTC.

The chain has TRBV1 and TRBJ1-5. TRBV1 is a pseudogene segment. The CDR3 loop spans 15 amino acids. CDR3 coding DNA: TGCACCAGCAGCCAAGAGACCGGGGGCAATCAGCCCCAGCATTTT. Translated, it gives CTSSQETGGNQPQHF.

The chain recombines TRBV6-1 with TRBJ1-2; maybe TRBD1 (5 bases). Per the germline V gene, CDR1 is MNHNS and CDR2 is SASEGT. This CDR3 is 13 amino acids long. Trimming removed 3 bases at V and 6 bases at J, with 11 bases between. Here the CDR3 DNA reads TGTGCCAGCAGTGAGGTGGGGGGGAATGGCTACACCTTC. This gives the protein CASSEVGGNGYTF.

The genes are TRBV19 and TRBJ1-5, with D tentatively TRBD1 (5 bases). From germline, CDR1 is LNHDA and CDR2 SQIVND (reference sequence). V lost 1 base and J 7 bases, leaving 11 bases between the germline ends. The CDR3 has 14 residues. Here the CDR3 reads CASSIGHPGQPQHF. CDR3 DNA sequence: TGTGCCAGTAGTATAGGTCATCCAGGGCAGCCCCAGCATTTT.

The chain has TRBV15 and TRBJ2-7; 7 bases map to TRBD2. CDR3 size: 14 residues. V lost 1 base and J lost 3; bases outside the gene matches: 3. CDR1 and CDR2 from the germline V gene are LNHNV and YYDKDF (reference sequence). CDR3 in DNA: TGTGCCACCAGCAGAGCGACGGGGGGCTACGAGCAGTACTTC. This sequence encodes CATSRATGGYEQYF.

This chain links TRBV5-4 with TRBJ2-2; 8 nucleotides match TRBD2. V was pared by 6 bases and J by 6 bases, with 10 bases of the junction left unmatched. The CDR3 has 15 amino acids. Looked up from germline, CDR1 is SGHNT and CDR2 is YYREEE (reference sequence). Here the CDR3 reads CASTKSGGRAGELFF. The CDR3 nucleotides are TGTGCCAGCACCAAGAGCGGGGGAAGGGCCGGGGAGCTGTTTTTT.

DNA of the CDR3: TGCGCCAGCAGCTTCCGACAGGACACTGAAGCTTTCTTT. This translates into CASSFRQDTEAFF. This chain connects TRBV5-1 to TRBJ1-1, with a tentative D call TRBD1 (6 bases). This CDR3 spans 13 amino acids. With 2 bases removed from V and 3 bases from J, the gap between germline ends came to 8 bases. Germline CDR1 and CDR2: SGHRS and YFSETQ.

This clone has only a few counts. The chain has TRBV13 and TRBJ1-3; the match to TRBD1 covers 7 bases. CDR3 length: 17 residues. Trimming at V came to 4 bases and at J to 2 bases, leaving 11 bases not matched to a gene. Germline V gene sequence: CDR1 PRHDT, CDR2 FYEKMQ (reference sequence). The CDR3 coding sequence is TGTGCCAGCAGCTCAGCAAACTCGACAGGGCCTGGAAACACCATATATTTT. This codes for CASSSANSTGPGNTIYF.

The V gene is TRBV27, the J gene TRBJ2-1, with TRBD1 identical over 10 bases. J lost 5 bases, V lost 1 base, and 5 bases had no gene match. The CDR3 runs 16 residues. Germline CDR1 reads MNHEY; CDR2 reads SMNVEV (reference sequence). The DNA of the CDR3 is TGTGCCAGCAGTTTATTGGGGACAGGGGAAGACAATGAGCAGTTCTTC. Protein product: CASSLLGTGEDNEQFF.

The gene calls are TRBV7-3 and TRBJ2-2, with TRBD2 matching 9 bases. Trimming at V came to 5 bases and at J to 7 bases, leaving 11 bases not matched to a gene. Germline CDR1 reads SGHTA; CDR2 reads FQGTGA. The CDR3 has 16 amino acids. The CDR3 nucleotides read TGTGCCAGCAGCCCCGGCCTCCTAGCGGGGAACGGGGAGCTGTTTTTT. Protein product: CASSPGLLAGNGELFF.

Here the CDR3 reads CAIAVTGSYEQYF. The DNA for the CDR3 is TGTGCCATCGCGGTAACAGGGTCCTACGAGCAGTACTTC. This sequence joins TRBV10-3 and TRBJ2-7, with a possible D match to TRBD1 (6 bases). There are 13 residues in the CDR3. V was clipped by 8 bases and J by 1 base, with 12 bases between them. Germline CDR1 is ENHRY and CDR2 is SYGVKD.

The chain carries TRBV5-1 and TRBJ1-2; D remains unclear. V was cut by 0 bases and J by 6 bases, with 12 bases left in between. Germline V gene sequence: CDR1 SGHRS, CDR2 YFSETQ. The CDR3 runs to 14 residues. For the CDR3, the DNA is TGCGCCAGCAGCTTGGAAGGAACGGGAGATGGCTACACCTTC. Translating gives CASSLEGTGDGYTF. The whole variable domain, filled in from reference TRBV5-1 and TRBJ1-2, reads KAGVTQTPRYLIKTRGQQVTLSCSPISGHRSVSWYQQTPGQGLQFLFEYFSETQRNKGNFPGRFSGRQFSNSRSEMNVSTLELGDSALYLCASSLEGTGDGYTFGSGTRLTVV.

In this sample, this clone turned up a few times. The chain recombines TRBV5-1 with TRBJ2-7; D may be TRBD1 (5 bases). Trimming stripped 4 bases from V and 3 bases from J, with 17 bases between. Germline V gives CDR1 SGHRS, CDR2 YFSETQ. The CDR3 contains 15 residues. The CDR3 DNA sequence: TGCGCCAGCAGCCTTGTTCAGGGATTTAGCTACGAGCAGTACTTC. It specifies CASSLVQGFSYEQYF.

This clone was seen a handful of times. This chain's CDR3 is CASSFWSRGGGHTEAFF. CDR3 DNA: TGTGCCAGCAGTTTTTGGAGTAGAGGAGGGGGCCACACTGAAGCTTTCTTT. The chain uses TRBV27 and TRBJ1-1; 7 positions match TRBD1. The V and J ends lost 3 bases and 3 bases, in that order; junction bases with no gene match: 13. Germline V gene sequence: CDR1 MNHEY, CDR2 SMNVEV (reference sequence). The CDR3 is 17 residues long.

This clone showed up just a few times. The genes are TRBV18 and TRBJ1-2; a possible D gene is TRBD1 (6 bases). The germline V and J ends were trimmed by 2 bases and 4 bases, with 17 bases remaining between them. Germline CDR1 and CDR2: KGHSH and LQKENI. CDR3 length: 16 residues. CDR3 protein: CASSPNEQGGVYGYTF. The CDR3 bases are TGTGCCAGCTCACCAAACGAACAAGGGGGAGTCTATGGCTACACCTTC.

The CDR3 reads CASSLPGTGSDSEQYF. For the CDR3, the DNA is TGTGCCAGCTCACTGCCCGGGACAGGTAGTGACAGCGAGCAGTACTTC. The chain links TRBV18 to TRBJ2-7; 8 bases agree with TRBD1. Germline lookup yields CDR1 KGHSH and CDR2 LQKENI. The CDR3 has 16 residues. Losses at the gene ends were 4 bases for V and 6 bases for J; bases not matched to a gene: 14.

The rearrangement links TRBV19 to TRBJ1-1, with D possibly being TRBD1 (5 bases). With 1 base removed from V and 11 bases from J, the gap between germline ends came to 14 bases. Germline values: CDR1 LNHDA, CDR2 SQIVND (reference sequence). This CDR3 comprises 13 residues. The CDR3 sequence: CASSIGDLGDAFF. In DNA form, the CDR3 reads TGTGCCAGTAGTATAGGAGACCTAGGGGATGCTTTCTTT.

The rearrangement links TRBV19 to TRBJ2-5, with TRBD2 matching 9 bases. Germline assignment: CDR1 LNHDA and CDR2 SQIVND (reference sequence). Trimming cost V 6 bases and J 2 bases; bases outside gene matches: 10. CDR3 size: 16 residues. In DNA, the CDR3 is TGTGCCAGTAGCGGAGGGATTAGCGGGGGACAAGAGACCCAGTACTTC. Translated: CASSGGISGGQETQYF.

This chain links TRBV5-1 with TRBJ1-6; 8 bases are shared with TRBD1. The CDR3 extends over 17 amino acids. After removal of 0 bases from V and 5 bases from J, the junction contained 7 bases not matched to a gene. Germline-derived CDR1 and CDR2 are SGHRS and YFSETQ. The CDR3 reads CASSLEPGGVNNSPLHF. The DNA of the CDR3 is TGCGCCAGCAGCTTGGAACCAGGGGGCGTCAATAATTCACCCCTCCACTTT.

The chain couples TRBV29-1 to TRBJ2-3, with D perhaps matching TRBD2 (5 bases). Trimming removed 5 bases at V and 0 bases at J, with 12 bases between. The CDR3 covers 14 residues. Looked up from germline, CDR1 is SQVTM and CDR2 is ANQGSEA. CDR3 coding DNA: TGCAGCGTTACCGGGGATTCTAGCACAGATACGCAGTATTTT. This codes for CSVTGDSSTDTQYF.